These T cell receptor beta chains were read from a single sample in a study of radiotherapy plus CTLA-4 blockade in lung cancer. Data came from immunoSEQ multiplex PCR; TCRdb stores just in-frame clones and leaves some out. The sample contains about 97,000 clones, 65% to 80% of which appear only once. The sequencing used peripheral blood, collected from a patient treated with radiotherapy plus ipilimumab. The receptors stem from a human donor with non-small cell lung cancer who had a partial response to radiotherapy plus ipilimumab. Some clones in this sample may be carry-over from other donors' samples. Both conserved end residues are part of each CDR3. Each record gives: clone size, V gene, J gene, D gene, CDR3 protein, CDR3 DNA. A D gene is named only where the DNA matches it firmly. Clone size is not always given. Where it is, it says once, few, many or a class for expanded clones.

clone size: NA; V gene: TRBV12-2; J gene: TRBJ1-5; D gene: NA; CDR3 protein: CASRLVIRGERKNQPQHF; CDR3 DNA: TGTGCAAGTCGCTTAGTAATACGGGGGGAAAGGAAGAATCAGCCCCAGCATTTT
clone size: few; V gene: TRBV4-1; J gene: TRBJ1-5; D gene: TRBD1; CDR3 protein: CASSQGDRGIGQPQHF; CDR3 DNA: TGCGCCAGCAGCCAGGGGGACAGGGGGATCGGGCAGCCCCAGCATTTT
clone size: once; V gene: TRBV2; J gene: TRBJ1-1; D gene: TRBD1; CDR3 protein: CASSRGRRETTFF; CDR3 DNA: TGTGCCAGCAGCAGGGGGCGCCGGGAAACGACTTTCTTT
clone size: NA; V gene: TRBV7-9; J gene: TRBJ2-1; D gene: NA; CDR3 protein: CASSLDLNEQFF; CDR3 DNA: TGTGCCAGCAGCTTAGATCTCAATGAGCAGTTCTTC
clone size: NA; V gene: TRBV5-1; J gene: TRBJ2-3; D gene: TRBD2; CDR3 protein: CASSLELAGDTDTQYF; CDR3 DNA: TGCGCCAGCAGCTTGGAACTAGCGGGGGACACAGATACGCAGTATTTT
clone size: NA; V gene: TRBV11-3; J gene: TRBJ2-7; D gene: NA; CDR3 protein: CASSLIVSSYEQYF; CDR3 DNA: TGTGCCAGCAGCTTGATTGTGAGCTCCTACGAGCAGTACTTC
clone size: NA; V gene: TRBV7-9; J gene: TRBJ2-5; D gene: TRBD1; CDR3 protein: CASRDPGQGSGTQYF; CDR3 DNA: TGTGCCAGCAGGGACCCGGGACAGGGTTCTGGGACCCAGTACTTC
clone size: NA; V gene: TRBV11-2; J gene: TRBJ2-7; D gene: TRBD2; CDR3 protein: CASSLGASGLYEQYF; CDR3 DNA: TGTGCCAGCAGCTTAGGGGCTAGCGGGCTTTACGAGCAGTACTTC
clone size: NA; V gene: TRBV7-6; J gene: TRBJ2-5; D gene: NA; CDR3 protein: CASSLGTRLQETQYF; CDR3 DNA: TGTGCCAGCAGCTTAGGAACCAGACTCCAAGAGACCCAGTACTTC
clone size: NA; V gene: TRBV7-2; J gene: TRBJ2-7; D gene: TRBD1; CDR3 protein: CASSLQGASYEQYF; CDR3 DNA: TGTGCCAGCAGCTTACAGGGGGCTAGTTACGAGCAGTACTTC
clone size: NA; V gene: TRBV11-1; J gene: TRBJ2-7; D gene: TRBD2; CDR3 protein: CASSRLAGETSYEQYF; CDR3 DNA: TGTGCCAGCAGTCGGTTAGCGGGAGAGACATCCTACGAGCAGTACTTC
clone size: NA; V gene: TRBV25-1; J gene: TRBJ1-5; D gene: NA; CDR3 protein: CAIKSPGGIDSNQPQHF; CDR3 DNA: TGTGCCATCAAATCCCCGGGAGGGATCGATAGCAATCAGCCCCAGCATTTT
clone size: NA; V gene: TRBV6-6; J gene: TRBJ1-6; D gene: NA; CDR3 protein: CAGSYGLGGSPLHF; CDR3 DNA: TGTGCCGGCAGTTACGGGTTGGGAGGTTCACCCCTCCACTTT
clone size: NA; V gene: TRBV5-4; J gene: TRBJ1-1; D gene: NA; CDR3 protein: CASSRDTGFEAFF; CDR3 DNA: TGTGCCAGCAGCCGAGACACGGGGTTTGAAGCTTTCTTT
clone size: NA; V gene: TRBV6-1; J gene: TRBJ1-5; D gene: NA; CDR3 protein: CASSDYQPQHF; CDR3 DNA: TGTGCCAGCAGTGACTATCAGCCCCAGCATTTT
clone size: NA; V gene: TRBV2; J gene: TRBJ2-1; D gene: NA; CDR3 protein: CATPLSRGNEQFF; CDR3 DNA: TGTGCCACCCCCCTTAGTAGAGGCAATGAGCAGTTCTTC
clone size: few; V gene: TRBV14; J gene: TRBJ2-7; D gene: TRBD1; CDR3 protein: CASSHPGQGPYEQYF; CDR3 DNA: TGTGCCAGCAGCCACCCGGGACAGGGCCCTTACGAGCAGTACTTC
clone size: NA; V gene: TRBV19; J gene: TRBJ2-7; D gene: TRBD1; CDR3 protein: CASSSGTDIYEQYF; CDR3 DNA: TGTGCCAGTAGTTCTGGGACAGATATCTACGAGCAGTACTTC
clone size: NA; V gene: TRBV7-3; J gene: TRBJ2-1; D gene: NA; CDR3 protein: CASSVAGRNNEQFF; CDR3 DNA: TGTGCCAGCAGCGTTGCCGGGAGAAACAATGAGCAGTTCTTC
clone size: NA; V gene: TRBV7-9; J gene: TRBJ2-3; D gene: TRBD2; CDR3 protein: CASSLTIQWGGNTDTQYF; CDR3 DNA: TGTGCCAGCAGCTTGACTATTCAATGGGGGGGAAACACAGATACGCAGTATTTT
clone size: NA; V gene: TRBV2; J gene: TRBJ2-7; D gene: NA; CDR3 protein: CASTVVGEQYF; CDR3 DNA: TGTGCCAGCACGGTAGTCGGCGAGCAGTACTTC
clone size: NA; V gene: TRBV10-2; J gene: TRBJ2-2; D gene: TRBD1; CDR3 protein: CASVGPTGVAGELFF; CDR3 DNA: TGCGCCAGCGTGGGACCGACAGGGGTAGCCGGGGAGCTGTTTTTT
clone size: NA; V gene: TRBV20-1; J gene: TRBJ1-6; D gene: NA; CDR3 protein: CSVHRNSPLHF; CDR3 DNA: TGCAGTGTCCACAGGAATTCACCCCTCCACTTT
clone size: NA; V gene: TRBV5-1; J gene: TRBJ2-1; D gene: TRBD2; CDR3 protein: CASRPLAGPANLDNEQFF; CDR3 DNA: TGCGCCAGCAGACCACTAGCGGGGCCCGCCAACTTGGACAATGAGCAGTTCTTC
clone size: NA; V gene: TRBV11-2; J gene: TRBJ1-4; D gene: TRBD1; CDR3 protein: CASSLLGQGSGKLFF; CDR3 DNA: TGTGCCAGCAGCTTACTGGGACAGGGGAGTGGGAAACTGTTTTTT
clone size: few; V gene: TRBV5-4; J gene: TRBJ2-7; D gene: TRBD2; CDR3 protein: CASSLAIGTSGSWAYEQYF; CDR3 DNA: TGTGCCAGCAGCTTGGCGATCGGGACTAGCGGGAGTTGGGCCTACGAGCAGTACTTC
clone size: NA; V gene: TRBV5-1; J gene: TRBJ2-1; D gene: TRBD2; CDR3 protein: CASSGRSGGVYNEQFF; CDR3 DNA: TGCGCCAGCAGCGGACGTAGCGGGGGGGTCTACAATGAGCAGTTCTTC
clone size: NA; V gene: TRBV5-1; J gene: TRBJ2-3; D gene: TRBD2; CDR3 protein: CASSPGGGRANADTQYF; CDR3 DNA: TGCGCCAGCAGTCCCGGAGGAGGGAGGGCCAACGCAGATACGCAGTATTTT
clone size: NA; V gene: TRBV5-1; J gene: TRBJ2-5; D gene: TRBD1; CDR3 protein: CASSLRTGDGETQYF; CDR3 DNA: TGCGCCAGCAGCTTGAGGACAGGGGACGGGGAGACCCAGTACTTC
clone size: NA; V gene: TRBV30; J gene: TRBJ1-2; D gene: NA; CDR3 protein: CAWSRGGYTF; CDR3 DNA: TGTGCCTGGAGCCGCGGGGGCTACACCTTC
clone size: NA; V gene: TRBV7-2; J gene: TRBJ2-3; D gene: TRBD2; CDR3 protein: CASSLSRGASQDTQYF; CDR3 DNA: TGTGCCAGCAGCTTATCGCGGGGGGCTAGTCAGGATACGCAGTATTTT
clone size: NA; V gene: TRBV15; J gene: TRBJ1-1; D gene: TRBD1; CDR3 protein: CATSRGGQLNTEAFF; CDR3 DNA: TGTGCCACCAGCAGGGGGGGACAGCTGAACACTGAAGCTTTCTTT
clone size: NA; V gene: TRBV4-2; J gene: TRBJ2-1; D gene: NA; CDR3 protein: CASSQDSAGREQFF; CDR3 DNA: TGTGCCAGCAGCCAAGATTCGGCGGGGCGTGAGCAGTTCTTC
clone size: NA; V gene: TRBV11-2; J gene: TRBJ1-4; D gene: NA; CDR3 protein: CASSSLQGYEKLFF; CDR3 DNA: TGTGCCAGCAGCTCACTACAGGGATACGAAAAACTGTTTTTT
clone size: NA; V gene: TRBV2; J gene: TRBJ2-5; D gene: TRBD2; CDR3 protein: CASRGTSGSPQETQYF; CDR3 DNA: TGTGCCAGCAGGGGGACTAGCGGGAGTCCTCAAGAGACCCAGTACTTC
clone size: NA; V gene: TRBV6-1; J gene: TRBJ1-1; D gene: NA; CDR3 protein: CASSTSTAMNTEAFF; CDR3 DNA: TGTGCCAGCAGTACCTCGACAGCCATGAACACTGAAGCTTTCTTT
clone size: NA; V gene: TRBV7-3; J gene: TRBJ1-1; D gene: NA; CDR3 protein: CASSLILTAMNTEAFF; CDR3 DNA: TGTGCCAGCAGCTTAATCCTGACAGCAATGAACACTGAAGCTTTCTTT
clone size: NA; V gene: TRBV6-4; J gene: TRBJ1-2; D gene: NA; CDR3 protein: CASSFGTGANYGYTF; CDR3 DNA: TGTGCCAGCAGCTTTGGGACGGGAGCTAACTATGGCTACACCTTC
clone size: NA; V gene: TRBV18; J gene: TRBJ2-7; D gene: NA; CDR3 protein: CASSSKRGTYEQYF; CDR3 DNA: TGTGCCAGCTCAAGCAAGAGGGGGACCTACGAGCAGTACTTC
clone size: NA; V gene: TRBV9; J gene: TRBJ2-2; D gene: TRBD2; CDR3 protein: CASSVREGAGELFF; CDR3 DNA: TGTGCCAGCAGCGTACGGGAGGGGGCCGGGGAGCTGTTTTTT
clone size: once; V gene: TRBV28; J gene: TRBJ2-1; D gene: TRBD2; CDR3 protein: CASSFLSPGGDNEQFF; CDR3 DNA: TGTGCCAGCAGTTTCCTATCCCCGGGAGGGGACAATGAGCAGTTCTTC
clone size: NA; V gene: TRBV11-2; J gene: TRBJ2-5; D gene: TRBD2; CDR3 protein: CASSTLADQGTQYF; CDR3 DNA: TGTGCCAGCAGCACCCTAGCGGACCAGGGGACCCAGTACTTC
clone size: NA; V gene: TRBV7-8; J gene: TRBJ1-3; D gene: NA; CDR3 protein: CASSTGIRSGNTIYF; CDR3 DNA: TGTGCCAGCAGCACCGGGATTCGCTCTGGAAACACCATATATTTT
clone size: NA; V gene: TRBV2; J gene: TRBJ2-5; D gene: NA; CDR3 protein: CASSAGQQETQYF; CDR3 DNA: TGTGCCAGCAGCGCGGGACAGCAAGAGACCCAGTACTTC
clone size: NA; V gene: TRBV28; J gene: TRBJ2-5; D gene: TRBD2; CDR3 protein: CATQFISGRETQYF; CDR3 DNA: TGTGCCACCCAGTTTATCAGCGGGAGAGAGACCCAGTACTTC
clone size: NA; V gene: TRBV2; J gene: TRBJ2-5; D gene: NA; CDR3 protein: CASSVATGVGETQYF; CDR3 DNA: TGTGCCAGCAGTGTCGCAACGGGAGTGGGAGAGACCCAGTACTTC
clone size: once; V gene: TRBV7-9; J gene: TRBJ2-4; D gene: NA; CDR3 protein: CASSPSGAAKNIQYF; CDR3 DNA: TGTGCCAGCAGTCCAAGCGGTGCGGCCAAAAACATTCAGTACTTC
clone size: few; V gene: TRBV5-4; J gene: TRBJ2-7; D gene: NA; CDR3 protein: CASSSGQFSNEQYF; CDR3 DNA: TGTGCCAGCAGCTCCGGACAGTTCTCTAACGAGCAGTACTTC
clone size: once; V gene: TRBV9; J gene: TRBJ2-5; D gene: TRBD2; CDR3 protein: CASSTRTLAVTETQYF; CDR3 DNA: TGTGCCAGCAGCACCCGAACCCTAGCGGTGACAGAGACCCAGTACTTC